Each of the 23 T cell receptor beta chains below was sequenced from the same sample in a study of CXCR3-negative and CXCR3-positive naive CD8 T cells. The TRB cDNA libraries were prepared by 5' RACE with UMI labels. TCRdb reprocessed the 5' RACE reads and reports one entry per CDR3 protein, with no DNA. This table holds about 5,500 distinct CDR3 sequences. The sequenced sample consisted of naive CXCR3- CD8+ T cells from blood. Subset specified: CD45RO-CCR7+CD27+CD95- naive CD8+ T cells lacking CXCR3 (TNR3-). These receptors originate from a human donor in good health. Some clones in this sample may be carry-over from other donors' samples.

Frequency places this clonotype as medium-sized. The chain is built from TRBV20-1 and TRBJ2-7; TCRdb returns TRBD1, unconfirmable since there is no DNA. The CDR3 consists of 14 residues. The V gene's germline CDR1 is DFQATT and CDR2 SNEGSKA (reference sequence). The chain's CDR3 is CSARTRTHLYEQYF.

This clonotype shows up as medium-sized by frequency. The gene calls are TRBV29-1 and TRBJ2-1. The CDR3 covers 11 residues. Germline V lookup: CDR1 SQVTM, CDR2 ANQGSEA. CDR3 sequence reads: CSVHQYNEQFF.

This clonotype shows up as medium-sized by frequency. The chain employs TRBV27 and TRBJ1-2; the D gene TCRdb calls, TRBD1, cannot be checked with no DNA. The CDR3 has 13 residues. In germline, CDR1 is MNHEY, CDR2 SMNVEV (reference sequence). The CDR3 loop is CASSFGTDYGYTF.

CDR3: CASSISGLVDEQYF. This rearrangement joins TRBV19 to TRBJ2-7; TCRdb's D call, TRBD2, is unchecked because there is no DNA. There are 14 residues in the CDR3. CDR1 LNHDA and CDR2 SQIVND come from the germline V gene (reference sequence). Together with reference TRBV19 and TRBJ2-7, the CDR3 gives the full variable domain: DGGITQSPKYLFRKEGQNVTLSCEQNLNHDAMYWYRQDPGQGLRLIYYSQIVNDFQKGDIAEGYSVSREKKESFPLTVTSAQKNPTAFYLCASSISGLVDEQYFGPGTRLTVT.

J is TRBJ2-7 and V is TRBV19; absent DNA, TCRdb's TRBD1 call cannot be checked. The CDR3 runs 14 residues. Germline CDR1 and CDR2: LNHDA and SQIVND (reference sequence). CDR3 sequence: CASSISGTSYEQYF.

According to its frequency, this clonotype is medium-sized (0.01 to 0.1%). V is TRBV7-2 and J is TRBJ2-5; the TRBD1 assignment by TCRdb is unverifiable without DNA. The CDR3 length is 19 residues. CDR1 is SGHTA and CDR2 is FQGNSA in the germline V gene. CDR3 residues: CASSLNSIRERGFLETQYF. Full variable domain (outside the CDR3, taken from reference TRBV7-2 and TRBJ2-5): GAGVSQSPSNKVTEKGKDVELRCDPISGHTALYWYRQSLGQGLEFLIYFQGNSAPDKSGLPSDRFSAERTGGSVSTLTIQRTQQEDSAVYLCASSLNSIRERGFLETQYFGPGTRLLVL.

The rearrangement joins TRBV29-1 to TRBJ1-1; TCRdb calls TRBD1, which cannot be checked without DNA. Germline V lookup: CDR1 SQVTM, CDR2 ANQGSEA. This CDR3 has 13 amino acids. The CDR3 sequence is CSVVISPGTEAFF.

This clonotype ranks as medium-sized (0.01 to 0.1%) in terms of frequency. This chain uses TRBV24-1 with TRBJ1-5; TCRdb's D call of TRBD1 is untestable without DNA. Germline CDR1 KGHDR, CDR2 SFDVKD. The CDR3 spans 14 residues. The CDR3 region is CATGDRQAIEGQHF.

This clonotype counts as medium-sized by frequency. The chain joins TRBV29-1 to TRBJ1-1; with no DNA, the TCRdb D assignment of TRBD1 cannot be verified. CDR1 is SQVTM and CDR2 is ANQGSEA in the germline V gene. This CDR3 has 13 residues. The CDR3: CSVVWARGSEAFF.

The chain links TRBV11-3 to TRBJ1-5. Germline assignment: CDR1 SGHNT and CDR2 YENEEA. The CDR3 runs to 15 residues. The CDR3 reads CASSLDRGSNQPQHF. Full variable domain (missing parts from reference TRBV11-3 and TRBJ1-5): EAGVVQSPRYKIIEKKQPVAFWCNPISGHNTLYWYLQNLGQGPELLIRYENEEAVDDSQLPKDRFSAERLKGVDSTLKIQPAELGDSAVYLCASSLDRGSNQPQHFGDGTRLSIL.

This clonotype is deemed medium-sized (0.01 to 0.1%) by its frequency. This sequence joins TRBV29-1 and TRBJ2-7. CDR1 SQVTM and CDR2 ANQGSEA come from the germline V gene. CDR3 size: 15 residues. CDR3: CSVEDRFLWQARQYF.

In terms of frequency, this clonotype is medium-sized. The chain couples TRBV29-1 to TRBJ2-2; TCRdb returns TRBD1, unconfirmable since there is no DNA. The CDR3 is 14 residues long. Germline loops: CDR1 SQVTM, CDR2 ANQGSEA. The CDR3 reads CSVEQGTNTGELFF.

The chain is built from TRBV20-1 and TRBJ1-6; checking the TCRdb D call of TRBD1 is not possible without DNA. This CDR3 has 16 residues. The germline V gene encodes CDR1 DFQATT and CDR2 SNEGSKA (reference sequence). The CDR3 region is CSAPREGAVRNSPLHF.

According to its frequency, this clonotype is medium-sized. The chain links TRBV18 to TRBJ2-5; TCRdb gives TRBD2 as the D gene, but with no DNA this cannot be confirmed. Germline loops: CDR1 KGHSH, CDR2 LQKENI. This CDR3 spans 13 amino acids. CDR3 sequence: CASSQSPPETQYF.

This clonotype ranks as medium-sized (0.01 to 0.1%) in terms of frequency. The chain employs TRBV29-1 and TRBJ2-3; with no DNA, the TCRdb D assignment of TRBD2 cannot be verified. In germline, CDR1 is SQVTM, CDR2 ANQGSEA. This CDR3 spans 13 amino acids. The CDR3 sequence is CSVEGGGADTQYF.

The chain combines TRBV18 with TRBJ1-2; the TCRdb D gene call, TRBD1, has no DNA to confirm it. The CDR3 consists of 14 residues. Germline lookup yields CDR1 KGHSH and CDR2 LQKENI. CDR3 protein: CASSPGGQNYGYTF.

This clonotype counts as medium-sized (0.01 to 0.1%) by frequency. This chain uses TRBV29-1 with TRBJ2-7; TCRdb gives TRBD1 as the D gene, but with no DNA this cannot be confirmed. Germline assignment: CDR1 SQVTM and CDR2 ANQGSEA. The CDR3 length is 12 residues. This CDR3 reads CSVRDSLYEQYF.

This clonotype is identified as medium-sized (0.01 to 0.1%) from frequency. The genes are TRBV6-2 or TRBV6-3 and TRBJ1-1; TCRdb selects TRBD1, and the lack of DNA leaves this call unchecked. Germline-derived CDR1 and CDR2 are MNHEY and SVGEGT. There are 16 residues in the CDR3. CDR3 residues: CASSFPDGGFNTEAFF.

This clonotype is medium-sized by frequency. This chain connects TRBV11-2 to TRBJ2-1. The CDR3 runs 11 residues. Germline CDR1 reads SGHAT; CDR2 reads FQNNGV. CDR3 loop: CASSLGYEQFF.

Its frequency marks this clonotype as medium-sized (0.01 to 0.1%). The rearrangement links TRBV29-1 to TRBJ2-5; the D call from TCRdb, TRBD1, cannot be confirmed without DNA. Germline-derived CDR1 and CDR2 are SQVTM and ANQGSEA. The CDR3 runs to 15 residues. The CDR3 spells CSVPPPGTAQETQYF.

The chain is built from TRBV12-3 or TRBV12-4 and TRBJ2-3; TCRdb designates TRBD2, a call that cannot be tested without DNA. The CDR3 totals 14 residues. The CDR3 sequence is CASMRGGRTDTQYF.

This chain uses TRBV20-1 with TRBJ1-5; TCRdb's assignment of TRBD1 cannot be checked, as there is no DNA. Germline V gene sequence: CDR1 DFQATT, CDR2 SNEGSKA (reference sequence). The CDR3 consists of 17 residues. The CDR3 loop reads CSARESLKGESNQPQHF.

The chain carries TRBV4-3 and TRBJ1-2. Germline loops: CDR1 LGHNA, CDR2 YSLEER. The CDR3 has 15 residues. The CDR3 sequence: CASSPAAGQWYGYTF.